Included here is one T cell receptor beta chain sequence, with context. Its cognate antigen has yet to be identified. No much larger clone is present one base from it, and per-base qualities are unavailable. Libraries were prepared through 5' RACE. Data came from an Illumina HiSeq 2000. A universal primer binding site was added through template switching, and the final cDNA carried a unique molecular identifier so that TCR cDNA molecules could be counted accurately. Specific primers in the conserved constant-segment region were used to synthesize first-strand cDNA for the TCR alpha and beta chains. To control for contamination, every cDNA library was double barcoded, receiving both a SMART-Mk sample barcode and Illumina barcodes. Two successive PCR steps introduced TruSeq adapter sequences along with Illumina sample barcodes. TCR alpha and beta cDNA libraries were sequenced on the Illumina HiSeq platform with custom primers. The authors' analysis ran thus. Unique molecular identifiers were extracted from raw reads with MiGEC, and CDR3 positions were determined with MiXCR. For each individual, recombination models were inferred using an EM algorithm with the repgenHMM and IGoR tools. The tcR package in R was used for shared clonotype analysis, with sharing normalized by the product of cloneset sizes. To study raw recombination without the effects of thymic and clonal selection, out-of-frame nonproductive sequences were analyzed. The public reads were quality trimmed at Q25 with fastp and then assembled into clones with MiXCR by TCRdb, keeping productive beta chains. Rows with one shared CDR3 protein collapse into an entry with the most common genes and DNA. V and J calls and clone size were set by TCRdb, not the authors. Here the sample has about 330,000 distinct CDR3 sequences; around 12% occur a single time. The ten largest clones take up roughly 7% of the sample.

The record originates from a study of identical twins listed by TCRdb under 2016. With regard to the full study: To test whether fetal clonotypes persist, the study used deep sequencing on TCR alpha and beta repertoires from monozygotic twins, unrelated adults of various ages, and cord blood. To rule out contamination, the twin experiments were replicated at different times with different library preparation protocols. Summary of the overall study and its limitations: Out-of-frame TCR alpha sharing in monozygotic twins was systematically underestimated by recombination models, whereas sharing between unrelated individuals was in agreement with the recombination models. Out-of-frame TCR alpha sequences shared between twins showed an excess of low generation-probability sequences compared with coincidental sharing between unrelated individuals. Invariant T cells such as MAIT and iNKT could partly confound zero-insertion analyses, though diverse VJ usage argued against this for most clonotypes. Fewer insertions were carried by abundant cord blood beta clonotypes; a weaker similar trend was observed in young adult naive repertoires, while no such trend was observed in memory repertoires. A weaker excess of twin sharing was found in beta out-of-frame sequences because the signal-to-noise ratio was lowered by fewer shared sequences. Because the same donors could not be followed over many years, conclusions were based on cross-sectional statistical analysis.

The CDR3 spans 13 residues, from the cysteine through the phenylalanine. Only the CDR3 DNA stays, 39 bases, in frame from base 1. According to the germline V gene (reference sequence), CDR1 reads DFQATT and CDR2 reads SNEGSKA. The V and J ends are trimmed by 1 base and 2 bases, leaving 9 bases between them. Every donor in the study was a healthy Caucasian. Three pairs of female monozygotic twins, all aged about 18 to 30 years, were included in the twin cohort. Positive isolation kits from Invitrogen were used to isolate the CD4+ and CD8+ T cell populations. Separately, the same data were catalogued under a study of yellow fever vaccine responses in identical twins. As that second paper reports: According to the authors, in identical twins the way T cells responded to vaccination appeared partly convergent and partly personalized. In the study, vaccine-responding T cell clones were precisely tracked in identical twins.

Specimen: CD8+ T cells sorted from blood. Recombination connected TRBV20-1 to TRBJ2-7; matching of 5 bases hints at TRBD2 as the D gene. The receptor was isolated from a young woman in good health. The CDR3 in this case is CSARVPGTYEQYF. The DNA is as follows: TGCAGTGCTAGAGTTCCCGGGACCTACGAGCAGTACTTC.